The source of this T cell receptor (beta chain) is a study of cytomegalovirus exposure and HLA in healthy donors. General study findings and limits: The study designated over 150 TCR beta chains cytomegalovirus-associated. Under in vitro conditions, three CMV-associated chains were confirmed as specific for CMV antigens.

In the PCR, 60 Vbeta and 13 Jbeta primers were used. Clones were sequenced by immunoSEQ multiplex PCR, and TCRdb holds only the in-frame ones, with some missing. The profile shows some 180,000 clones, 80% of them singletons. Remarks on this clone: The antigen is not known.

V was clipped by 10 bases and J by 2 bases; unmatched bases: 4. The CDR3 consists of 13 residues. Germline lookup yields CDR1 ENHRY and CDR2 SYGVKD. What was sequenced was PBMCs. V gene TRBV10-3 combines with J gene TRBJ1-2; 10 bases fit TRBD1. The receptor was derived from a girl aged 10 to 17 in good health and CMV-seropositive. The chain's CDR3 is CATGTGENYGYTF. In DNA, the CDR3 is TGTGCCACAGGGACAGGGGAAAACTATGGCTACACCTTC.